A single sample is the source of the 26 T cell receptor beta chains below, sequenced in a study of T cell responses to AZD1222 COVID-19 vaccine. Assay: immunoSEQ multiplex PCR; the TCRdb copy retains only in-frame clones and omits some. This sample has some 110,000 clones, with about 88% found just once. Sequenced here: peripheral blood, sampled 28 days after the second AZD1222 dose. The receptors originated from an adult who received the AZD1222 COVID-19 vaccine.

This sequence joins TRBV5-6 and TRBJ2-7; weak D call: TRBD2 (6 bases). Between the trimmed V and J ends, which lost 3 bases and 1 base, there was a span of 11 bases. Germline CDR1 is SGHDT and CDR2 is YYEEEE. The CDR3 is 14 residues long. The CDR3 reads CASSWGLDSYEQYF. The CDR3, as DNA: TGTGCCAGCAGCTGGGGACTGGATTCCTACGAGCAGTACTTC.

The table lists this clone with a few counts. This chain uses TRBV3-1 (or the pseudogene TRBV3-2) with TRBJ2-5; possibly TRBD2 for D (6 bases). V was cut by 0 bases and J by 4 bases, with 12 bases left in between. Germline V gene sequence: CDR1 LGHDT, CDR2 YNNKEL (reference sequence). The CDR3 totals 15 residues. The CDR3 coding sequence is TGTGCCAGCAGCCAAGATGTGGTGGGGGGAGAGACCCAGTACTTC. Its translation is CASSQDVVGGETQYF.

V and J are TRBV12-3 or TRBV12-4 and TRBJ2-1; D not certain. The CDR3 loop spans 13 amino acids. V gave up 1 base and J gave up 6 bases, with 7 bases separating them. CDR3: CASSLDSFNEQFF. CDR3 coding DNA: TGTGCCAGCAGTTTAGACAGCTTCAATGAGCAGTTCTTC.

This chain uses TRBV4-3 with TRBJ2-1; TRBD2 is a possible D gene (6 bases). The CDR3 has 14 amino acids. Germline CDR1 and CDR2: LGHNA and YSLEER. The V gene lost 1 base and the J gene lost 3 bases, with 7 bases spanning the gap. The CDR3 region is CASSQGGDYNEQFF. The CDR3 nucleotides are TGCGCCAGCAGCCAAGGGGGGGACTACAATGAGCAGTTCTTC.

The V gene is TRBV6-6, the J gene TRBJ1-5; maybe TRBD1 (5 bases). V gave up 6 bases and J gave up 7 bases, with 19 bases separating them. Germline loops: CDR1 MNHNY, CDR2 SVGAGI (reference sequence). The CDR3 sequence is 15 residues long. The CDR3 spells CASRTTGGPTQPQHF. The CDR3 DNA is TGTGCCAGCAGGACTACAGGCGGACCGACCCAGCCCCAGCATTTT.

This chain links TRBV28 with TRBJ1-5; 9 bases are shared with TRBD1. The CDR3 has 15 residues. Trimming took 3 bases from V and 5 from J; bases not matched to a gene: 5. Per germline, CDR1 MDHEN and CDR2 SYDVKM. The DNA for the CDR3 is TGTGCCAGCAGTTTGGGACAGGGAAACTATCAGCCCCAGCATTTT. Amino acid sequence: CASSLGQGNYQPQHF.

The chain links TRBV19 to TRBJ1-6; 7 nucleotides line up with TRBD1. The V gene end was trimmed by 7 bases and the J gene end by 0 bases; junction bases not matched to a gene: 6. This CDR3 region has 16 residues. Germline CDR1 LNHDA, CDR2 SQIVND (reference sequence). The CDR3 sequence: CASTETGSSYNSPLHF. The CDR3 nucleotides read TGTGCCAGTACCGAGACAGGGAGCTCCTATAATTCACCCCTCCACTTT.

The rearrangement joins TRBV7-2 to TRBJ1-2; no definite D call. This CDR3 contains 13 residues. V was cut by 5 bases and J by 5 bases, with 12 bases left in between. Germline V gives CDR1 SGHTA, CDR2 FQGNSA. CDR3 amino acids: CASSHQGLYGYTF. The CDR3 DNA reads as TGTGCCAGCAGCCATCAAGGACTGTATGGCTACACCTTC.

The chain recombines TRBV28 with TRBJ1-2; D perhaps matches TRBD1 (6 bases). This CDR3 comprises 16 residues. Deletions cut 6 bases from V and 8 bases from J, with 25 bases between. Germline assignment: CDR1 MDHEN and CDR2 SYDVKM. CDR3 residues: CASRRGGNQAFGGYTF. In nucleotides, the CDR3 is TGTGCCAGCAGACGAGGGGGAAACCAGGCGTTCGGAGGCTACACCTTC.

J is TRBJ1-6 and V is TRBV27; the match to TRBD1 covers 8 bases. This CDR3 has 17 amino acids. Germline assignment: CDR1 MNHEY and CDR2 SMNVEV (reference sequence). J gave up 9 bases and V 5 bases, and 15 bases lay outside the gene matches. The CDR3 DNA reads TGTGCCAGCAGTAGGGGGTTCGCGCAGGGGGCAGCTTCACCCCTCCACTTT. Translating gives CASSRGFAQGAASPLHF.

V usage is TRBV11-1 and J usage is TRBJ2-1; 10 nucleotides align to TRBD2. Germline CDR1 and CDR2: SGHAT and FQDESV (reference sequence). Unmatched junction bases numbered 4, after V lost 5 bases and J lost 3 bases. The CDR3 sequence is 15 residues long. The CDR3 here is CASSLGTSDYNEQFF. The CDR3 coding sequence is TGTGCCAGCAGCCTCGGGACTAGCGACTACAATGAGCAGTTCTTC.

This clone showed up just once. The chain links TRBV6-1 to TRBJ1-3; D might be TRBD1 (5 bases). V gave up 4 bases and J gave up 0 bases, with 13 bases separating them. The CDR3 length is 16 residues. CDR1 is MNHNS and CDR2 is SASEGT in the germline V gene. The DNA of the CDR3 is TGTGCCAGCAGTGCCGACAGTCCGAGCTCTGGAAACACCATATATTTT. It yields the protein CASSADSPSSGNTIYF.

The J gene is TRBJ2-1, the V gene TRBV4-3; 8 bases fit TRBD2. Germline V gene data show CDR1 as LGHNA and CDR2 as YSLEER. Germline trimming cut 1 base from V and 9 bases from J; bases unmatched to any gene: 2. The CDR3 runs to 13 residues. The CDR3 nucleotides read TGCGCCAGCAGCCAAGTCCTAGCGGGTGAGCAGTTCTTC. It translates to CASSQVLAGEQFF.

The CDR3 here is CASWTGYLYGYTF. Written as DNA, the CDR3 is TGTGCCAGTTGGACAGGGTACCTCTATGGCTACACCTTC. This chain links TRBV11-3 with TRBJ1-2; the match to TRBD1 covers 8 bases. CDR3 length equals 13 residues. J was trimmed by 4 bases and V by 9 bases; bases with no gene match: 7. Germline V CDR1 and CDR2: SGHNT, YENEEA.

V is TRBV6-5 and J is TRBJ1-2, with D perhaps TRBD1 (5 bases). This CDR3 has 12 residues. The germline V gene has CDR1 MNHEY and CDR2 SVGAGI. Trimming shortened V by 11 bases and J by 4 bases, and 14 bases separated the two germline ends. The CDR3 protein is CAGDSPGYGYTF. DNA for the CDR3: TGTGCCGGAGACAGTCCCGGCTATGGCTACACCTTC.

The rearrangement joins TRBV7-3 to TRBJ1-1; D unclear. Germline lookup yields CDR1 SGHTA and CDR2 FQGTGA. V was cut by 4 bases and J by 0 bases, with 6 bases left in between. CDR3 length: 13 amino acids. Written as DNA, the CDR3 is TGTGCCAGCAGCTCCTCCCTGAACACTGAAGCTTTCTTT. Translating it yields CASSSSLNTEAFF.

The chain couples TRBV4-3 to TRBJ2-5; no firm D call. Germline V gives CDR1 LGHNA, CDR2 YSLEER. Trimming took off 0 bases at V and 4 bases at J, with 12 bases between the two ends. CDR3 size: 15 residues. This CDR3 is CASSQDSRGGETQYF. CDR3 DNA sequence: TGCGCCAGCAGCCAAGATTCCCGCGGTGGAGAGACCCAGTACTTC.

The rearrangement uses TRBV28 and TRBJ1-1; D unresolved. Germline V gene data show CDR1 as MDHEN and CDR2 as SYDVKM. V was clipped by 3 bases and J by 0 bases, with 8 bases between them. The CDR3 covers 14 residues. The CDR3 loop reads CASSFGVMNTEAFF. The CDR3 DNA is TGTGCCAGCAGTTTTGGGGTGATGAACACTGAAGCTTTCTTT.

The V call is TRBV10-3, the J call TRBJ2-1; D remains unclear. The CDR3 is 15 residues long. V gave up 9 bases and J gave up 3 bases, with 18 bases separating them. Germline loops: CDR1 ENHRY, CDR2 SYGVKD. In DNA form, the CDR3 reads TGTGCCATAATGGGGTTTCGCAACGGCTACAATGAGCAGTTCTTC. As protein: CAIMGFRNGYNEQFF.

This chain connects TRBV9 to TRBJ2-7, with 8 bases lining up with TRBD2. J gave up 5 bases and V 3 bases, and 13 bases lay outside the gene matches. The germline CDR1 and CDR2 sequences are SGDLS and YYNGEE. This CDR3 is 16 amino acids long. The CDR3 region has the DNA TGTGCCAGCAGCGACGACGGGGGGGACCTTAGGGACGAGCAGTACTTC. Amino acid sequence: CASSDDGGDLRDEQYF.

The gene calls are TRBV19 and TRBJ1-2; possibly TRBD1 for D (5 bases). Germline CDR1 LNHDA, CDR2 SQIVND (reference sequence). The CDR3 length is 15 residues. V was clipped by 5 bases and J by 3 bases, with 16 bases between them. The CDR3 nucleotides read TGTGCCAGTAGTTCAAAGGGAGACAGTCACTATGGCTACACCTTC. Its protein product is CASSSKGDSHYGYTF.

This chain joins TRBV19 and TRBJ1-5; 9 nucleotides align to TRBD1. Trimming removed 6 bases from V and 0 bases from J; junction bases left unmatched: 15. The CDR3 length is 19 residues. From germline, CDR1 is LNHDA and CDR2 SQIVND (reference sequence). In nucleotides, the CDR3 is TGTGCCAGTAGAAGACTGAAACAGGGGGCGAGGTATAGCAATCAGCCCCAGCATTTT. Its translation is CASRRLKQGARYSNQPQHF.

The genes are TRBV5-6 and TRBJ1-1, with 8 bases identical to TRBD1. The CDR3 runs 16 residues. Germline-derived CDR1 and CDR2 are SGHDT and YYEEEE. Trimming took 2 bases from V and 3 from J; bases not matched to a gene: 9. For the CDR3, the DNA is TGTGCCAGCAGCTTAGTTGTGACAGGGGAGGACACTGAAGCTTTCTTT. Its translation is CASSLVVTGEDTEAFF.

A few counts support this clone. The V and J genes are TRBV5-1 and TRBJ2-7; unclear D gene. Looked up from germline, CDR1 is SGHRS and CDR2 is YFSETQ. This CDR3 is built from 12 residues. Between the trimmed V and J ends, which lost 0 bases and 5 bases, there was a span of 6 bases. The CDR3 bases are TGCGCCAGCAGCTTGGTCCTCGACGAGCAGTACTTC. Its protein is CASSLVLDEQYF.

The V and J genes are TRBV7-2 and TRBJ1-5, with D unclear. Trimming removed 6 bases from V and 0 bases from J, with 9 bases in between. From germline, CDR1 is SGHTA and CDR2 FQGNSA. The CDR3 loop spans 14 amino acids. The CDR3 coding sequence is TGTGCCAGCAGAGGGCCTTATAGCAATCAGCCCCAGCATTTT. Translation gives CASRGPYSNQPQHF.

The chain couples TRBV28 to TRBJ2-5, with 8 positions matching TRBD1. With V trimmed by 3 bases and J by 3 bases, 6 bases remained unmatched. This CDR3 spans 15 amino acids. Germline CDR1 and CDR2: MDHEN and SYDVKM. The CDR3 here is CASSFAGTGEETQYF. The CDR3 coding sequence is TGTGCCAGCAGTTTTGCCGGGACAGGTGAAGAGACCCAGTACTTC. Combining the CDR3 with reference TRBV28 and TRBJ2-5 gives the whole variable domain DVKVTQSSRYLVKRTGEKVFLECVQDMDHENMFWYRQDPGLGLRLIYFSYDVKMKEKGDIPEGYSVSREKKERFSLILESASTNQTSMYLCASSFAGTGEETQYFGPGTRLLVL.